This TCR beta chain was sequenced in a study of blood T cell repertoires in COVID-19. The wider study: Sources were T cells, B-cell-depleted T cells, or PBMCs; the material itself was cDNA or gDNA.

Germline V lookup: CDR1 KGHDR, CDR2 SFDVKD. V was pared by 3 bases and J by 1 base, with 6 bases of the junction left unmatched. The CDR3 is 19 amino acids. This clone was recorded once. Here immunoSEQ multiplex PCR was the method, and the copy in TCRdb shows in-frame clones only, minus some. This table has fewer than 200,000 clones, 88% appearing once. The sample comprised peripheral blood. The chain is built from TRBV24-1 and TRBJ2-1; TRBD2 aligns across 15 bases. This TCR derives from a man in his fifties who had recovered from COVID-19. CDR3 nucleotide sequence: TGTGCCACCAGTGATAGTGGACTAGCGGGGGGGAGGTCCTACAATGAGCAGTTCTTC. It codes for CATSDSGLAGGRSYNEQFF.